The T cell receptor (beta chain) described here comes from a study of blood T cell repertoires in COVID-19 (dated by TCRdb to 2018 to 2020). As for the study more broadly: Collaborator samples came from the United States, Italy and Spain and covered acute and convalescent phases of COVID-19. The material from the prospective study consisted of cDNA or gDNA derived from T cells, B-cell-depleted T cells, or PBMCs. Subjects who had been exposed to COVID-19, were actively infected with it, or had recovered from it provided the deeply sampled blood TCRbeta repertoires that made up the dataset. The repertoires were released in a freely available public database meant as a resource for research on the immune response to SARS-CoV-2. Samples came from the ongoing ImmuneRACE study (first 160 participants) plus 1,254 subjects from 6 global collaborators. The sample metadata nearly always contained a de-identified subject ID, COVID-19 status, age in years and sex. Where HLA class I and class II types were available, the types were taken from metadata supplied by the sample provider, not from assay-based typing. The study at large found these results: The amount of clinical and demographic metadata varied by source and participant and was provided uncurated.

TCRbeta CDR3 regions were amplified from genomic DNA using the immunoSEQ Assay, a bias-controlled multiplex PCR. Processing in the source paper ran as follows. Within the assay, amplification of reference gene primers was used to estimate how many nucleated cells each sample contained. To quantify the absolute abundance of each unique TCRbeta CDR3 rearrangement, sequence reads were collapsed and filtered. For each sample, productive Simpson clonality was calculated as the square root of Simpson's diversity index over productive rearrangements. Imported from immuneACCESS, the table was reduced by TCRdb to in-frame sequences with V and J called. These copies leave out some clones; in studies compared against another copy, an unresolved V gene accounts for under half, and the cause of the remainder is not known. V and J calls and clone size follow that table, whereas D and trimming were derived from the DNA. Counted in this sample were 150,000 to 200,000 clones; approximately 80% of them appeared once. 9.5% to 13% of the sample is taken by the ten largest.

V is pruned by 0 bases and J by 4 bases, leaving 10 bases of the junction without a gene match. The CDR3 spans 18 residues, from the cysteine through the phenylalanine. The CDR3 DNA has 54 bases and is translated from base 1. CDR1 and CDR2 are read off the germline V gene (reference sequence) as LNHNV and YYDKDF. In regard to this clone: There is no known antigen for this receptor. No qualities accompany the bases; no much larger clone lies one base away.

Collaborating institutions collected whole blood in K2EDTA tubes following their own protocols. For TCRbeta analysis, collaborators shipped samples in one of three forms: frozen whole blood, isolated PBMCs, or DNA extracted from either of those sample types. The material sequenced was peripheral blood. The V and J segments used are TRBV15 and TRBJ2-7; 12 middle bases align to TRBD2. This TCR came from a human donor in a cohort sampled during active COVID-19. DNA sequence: TGTGCCACCAGCAGAGATCTTAGCGGGACTAGCGGGTTATACGAGCAGTACTTC. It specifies CATSRDLSGTSGLYEQYF.